These T cell receptor beta chains were read from a single sample in a study of blood T cell repertoires in COVID-19. Libraries were prepared by immunoSEQ multiplex PCR; TCRdb keeps only in-frame clonotypes and omits some of them. The repertoire consists of about 220,000 clones, with about four fifths occurring once and the leading ten covering 2.5% to 3%. Sequenced sample: peripheral blood. The receptor set was obtained from a woman between 35 and 50 years old with active or convalescent COVID-19. Both conserved end residues are part of each CDR3. The D gene is left open where the match is weak. Not every row has a clone size; where given, it reads once, few, many or a size class.

len | j_gene | v_gene | abundance | d_gene | CDR3nt | CDR3aa
17 | TRBJ1-4 | TRBV2 | . | . | TGTGCCAGCACCCTAGGGGAAGTTACCCCAACTAATGAAAAACTGTTTTTT | CASTLGEVTPTNEKLFF
12 | TRBJ1-2 | TRBV12-2 | . | . | TGTGCAAGTCGCCCCCGGCGGAATGGCTACACCTTC | CASRPRRNGYTF
19 | TRBJ1-2 | TRBV21-1 | . | . | TGTGCCAGCAGCCCTAAGGAGTCTCGAAGCAGGGGGAGAGAAGATGGCTACACCTTC | CASSPKESRSRGREDGYTF
15 | TRBJ1-2 | TRBV6-5 | . | . | TGTGCCAGCAGTTACTCGATTGGAGGGGAAGGTGGCTACACCTTC | CASSYSIGGEGGYTF
17 | TRBJ1-3 | TRBV28 | few | . | TGTGCCAGCAGTCCCTCAACGACAACCCGCTCTGGAAACACCATATATTTT | CASSPSTTTRSGNTIYF
15 | TRBJ1-1 | TRBV11-3 | . | TRBD1 | TGTGCCAGCAGCCCCGGCGGCAGGGGGTATACTGAAGCTTTCTTT | CASSPGGRGYTEAFF
15 | TRBJ2-5 | TRBV10-3 | . | . | TGTGCCATCAGCCCCGCAGGGTTCCGCCAAGAGACCCAGTACTTC | CAISPAGFRQETQYF
14 | TRBJ1-1 | TRBV7-9 | . | . | TGTGCCAGCAGCTTAGGTGACAGGAATACTGAAGCTTTCTTT | CASSLGDRNTEAFF
17 | TRBJ1-2 | TRBV4-3 | . | TRBD1 | TGCGCCAGCAGCCAAGGCCGAAACCGGGACAGGGGGCGAGGCTACACCTTC | CASSQGRNRDRGRGYTF
14 | TRBJ1-4 | TRBV5-4 | . | . | TGTGCCAGCAGCTTGGAGGGGTTGGGTGAAAAACTGTTTTTT | CASSLEGLGEKLFF
15 | TRBJ2-5 | TRBV5-6 | . | TRBD1 | TGTGCCAGCAGCCAGACCGGGACAGGCGGGGAGACCCAGTACTTC | CASSQTGTGGETQYF
15 | TRBJ1-4 | TRBV10-3 | . | . | TGTGCCATCAGTGAGTCCCCTACAACTAATGAAAAACTGTTTTTT | CAISESPTTNEKLFF
14 | TRBJ1-4 | TRBV7-2 | . | . | TGTGCCAGCAGCTTAGGCAGGGCAGGAGAAAAACTGTTTTTT | CASSLGRAGEKLFF
18 | TRBJ2-3 | TRBV27 | . | TRBD2 | TGTGCCAGCAGTAGGACGACGAAACTAGCGGGGGGAATAGATACGCAGTATTTT | CASSRTTKLAGGIDTQYF
16 | TRBJ2-5 | TRBV28 | . | TRBD2 | TGTGCCAGCAGTTTAGCGGGGACTAGCGAGCAAGAGACCCAGTACTTC | CASSLAGTSEQETQYF
13 | TRBJ2-3 | TRBV24-1 | few | TRBD2 | TGTGCCACCGGGACTAGCGGCACAGATACGCAGTATTTT | CATGTSGTDTQYF
16 | TRBJ1-5 | TRBV11-3 | . | . | TGTGCCAGCAGCTTAGAAGCCCAGGGCCCCAATCAGCCCCAGCATTTT | CASSLEAQGPNQPQHF
13 | TRBJ1-6 | TRBV19 | many | . | TGTGCCAGTAGTACCCTGGTGCCGGCGGCCCTCCACTTT | CASSTLVPAALHF
17 | TRBJ1-5 | TRBV24-1 | . | TRBD1 | TGTGCCACCAGTGATTCCAGGGACAGGTTCGGGGAGCAGCCCCAGCATTTT | CATSDSRDRFGEQPQHF
15 | TRBJ1-1 | TRBV5-4 | . | TRBD1 | TGTGCCAGCAGCCTGGGGACAGGGGGATTTCGTGAAGCTTTCTTT | CASSLGTGGFREAFF
11 | TRBJ2-2 | TRBV12-3/TRBV12-4 | . | . | TGTGCCAGCAGTTCATCCGGGGAGCTGTTTTTT | CASSSSGELFF
15 | TRBJ1-4 | TRBV9 | . | TRBD1 | TGTGCCAGCAGCGTGTCAGGGGGGCTTAATGAAAAACTGTTTTTT | CASSVSGGLNEKLFF
16 | TRBJ1-2 | TRBV9 | . | . | TGTGCCAGCAGCGCAGCGGGGGCGACAGCTAACTATGGCTACACCTTC | CASSAAGATANYGYTF
15 | TRBJ2-1 | TRBV5-4 | . | . | TGTGCCAGCAGCTGGGGGGAGAGGGGGCAACACGAGCAGTTCTTC | CASSWGERGQHEQFF
17 | TRBJ2-5 | TRBV15 | . | TRBD2 | TGTGCCACCAGCAGAGAATGGACGGGGGGGCCCCAAGAGACCCAGTACTTC | CATSREWTGGPQETQYF
17 | TRBJ1-1 | TRBV28 | . | TRBD1 | TGTGCCAGCATCTGGGTAGGGACAGGGGGCCTGAACACTGAAGCTTTCTTT | CASIWVGTGGLNTEAFF
15 | TRBJ2-3 | TRBV7-9 | once | TRBD1 | TGTGCCAGCAGCTTTAACAGGGGGCCCACAGATACGCAGTATTTT | CASSFNRGPTDTQYF
14 | TRBJ1-2 | TRBV7-2 | . | TRBD1 | TGTGCCAGCAGCCTAGACAGGGGTGCCTACGGCTACACCTTC | CASSLDRGAYGYTF
13 | TRBJ1-2 | TRBV29-1 | once | TRBD1 | TGCAGCGTTGAGTGGGACAGGGTCTATGGCTACACCTTC | CSVEWDRVYGYTF
16 | TRBJ1-1 | TRBV18 | . | . | TGTGCCAGCTCACCACCCCTCCGGGGGAAGAACACTGAAGCTTTCTTT | CASSPPLRGKNTEAFF
17 | TRBJ1-6 | TRBV7-9 | . | . | TGTGCCAGCAGCTTTTCTACGGGGGATGTTGGGAATTCACCCCTCCACTTT | CASSFSTGDVGNSPLHF
18 | TRBJ2-2 | TRBV1 | once | . | TGCACCAGCAGCCAAGACGTCCAGCGGGAACAGGCACGCGGGGAGCTGTTTTTT | CTSSQDVQREQARGELFF
16 | TRBJ1-2 | TRBV6-5 | . | . | TGTGCCAGCAGTTCCCCTCCCGGGGAGGGAAACTATGGCTACACCTTC | CASSSPPGEGNYGYTF
17 | TRBJ2-7 | TRBV6-2/TRBV6-3 | . | TRBD1 | TGTGCCAGCAGCTCCCTCCTGGGGGACAGGGGGTTTTACGAGCAGTACTTC | CASSSLLGDRGFYEQYF
15 | TRBJ1-4 | TRBV10-1 | . | TRBD1 | TGCGCCAGCAGCGAACGGACAGGCGGGAATGAAAAACTGTTTTTT | CASSERTGGNEKLFF
13 | TRBJ2-1 | TRBV7-3 | . | TRBD2 | TGTGCCAGCAGCTCGGGGACTAGGAATGAGCAGTTCTTC | CASSSGTRNEQFF
15 | TRBJ1-1 | TRBV9 | . | TRBD1 | TGTGCCAGCAGCATCTCCGGGACAGGGAACACTGAAGCTTTCTTT | CASSISGTGNTEAFF
15 | TRBJ1-2 | TRBV11-3 | once | TRBD1 | TGTGCCAGCAGCCTCTGGGGACAGAGAGTCTATGGCTACACCTTC | CASSLWGQRVYGYTF
12 | TRBJ2-3 | TRBV12-3/TRBV12-4 | . | TRBD1 | TGTGCCAGCAGTTCAGACAGGGGAGGGCAGTATTTT | CASSSDRGGQYF
13 | TRBJ1-2 | TRBV6-5 | . | . | TGTGCCAGCAGCGAGTCGGAGAACTATGGCTACACCTTC | CASSESENYGYTF
14 | TRBJ1-2 | TRBV6-5 | . | TRBD1 | TGTGCCAGCAGTTACATGGACAGGGGGGACGGCTACACCTTC | CASSYMDRGDGYTF
16 | TRBJ1-5 | TRBV4-3 | . | TRBD1 | TGCGCCAGCAGCCAAATGGACAGGGCTTCGGGTCAGCCCCAGCATTTT | CASSQMDRASGQPQHF
13 | TRBJ1-2 | TRBV28 | . | TRBD1 | TGTGCCAGCAGTTTACGGGACAGGGATGGCTACACCTTC | CASSLRDRDGYTF
14 | TRBJ1-2 | TRBV29-1 | . | TRBD1 | TGCAGCGTTGAGCAGGACAGGGGACTCTATGGCTACACCTTC | CSVEQDRGLYGYTF
15 | TRBJ1-3 | TRBV15 | . | . | TGTGCCACCAGCAGAGATAAGGGGACTGGAAACACCATATATTTT | CATSRDKGTGNTIYF
15 | TRBJ1-2 | TRBV4-1 | . | TRBD1 | TGCGCCAGCAGACCAACCGGGACAGGGCACTATGGCTACACCTTC | CASRPTGTGHYGYTF
14 | TRBJ2-2 | TRBV30 | . | . | TGTGCCTGGAGACTGGAGTCGGGCACCGGGGAGCTGTTTTTT | CAWRLESGTGELFF
15 | TRBJ1-3 | TRBV7-9 | . | . | TGTGCCAGCAGCGTGGACACGACCCCGGGAAACACCATATATTTT | CASSVDTTPGNTIYF
15 | TRBJ1-5 | TRBV5-1 | . | TRBD1 | TGCGCCAGCAGCTTGACAGGGGGGAACGATCAGCCCCAGCATTTT | CASSLTGGNDQPQHF
17 | TRBJ1-2 | TRBV28 | . | TRBD1 | TGTGCCAGCAGTTTGGTCCAGACACTCGACAGGGAGTATGGCTACACCTTC | CASSLVQTLDREYGYTF
16 | TRBJ2-3 | TRBV7-6 | few | . | TGTGCCAGCAGCTTAGCGACAGGAAGACCCACAGATACGCAGTATTTT | CASSLATGRPTDTQYF